The 18 T cell receptor beta chains below all came from one sample that was sequenced in a study of T cells in women clearing cervical HPV infection. Libraries were prepared by immunoSEQ multiplex PCR; TCRdb keeps only in-frame clonotypes and omits some of them. The listing contains tens of thousands of clones. The sample comprised blood buffy coat. These receptors all stem from a woman aged 18 to 75 with a cervical HPV16 infection that either progressed to CIN3+ or cleared (not recorded which).

CDR3 in amino acids: CASSIIGQRETQYF. CDR3 bases read: TGTGCCAGTAGTATAATAGGACAGAGAGAGACC. This chain links TRBV19 with TRBJ2-5, with D possibly matching TRBD1 (6 bases). The missing CDR3 end, 3 residues past where the read stops, is filled in from the germline J gene. CDR1 and CDR2 (germline): LNHDA, SQIVND (reference sequence). V shed 2 bases and J shed 4 bases, with 11 bases lying between them. There are 14 residues in the CDR3.

For this clone: Sequence at one end of the junction differs from germline and may be a read error. The CDR3 end lies 3 residues beyond the end of the read and is filled in from the germline J gene. This rearrangement joins TRBV7-7 to TRBJ1-2; D possibly corresponds to TRBD1 (6 bases). Germline V lookup: CDR1 SSHAT, CDR2 FNYEAQ (reference sequence). The CDR3 is made up of 13 amino acids. The sequenced part of the CDR3 DNA is TGTGCTAGCAGCTTACAGGGCACAGATACC. Translating it yields CASSLQGTDT. The full CDR3 reads CASSLQGTDTYTF.

Regarding this clone: The CDR3 is cut off 3 residues early in the read; its end comes from the germline J gene. The V gene is TRBV2, the J gene TRBJ2-5; the match to TRBD1 covers 7 bases. CDR1 and CDR2 (germline): SNHLY, FYNNEI. The ends lost 4 bases at V and 7 bases at J; junction bases unmatched: 9. The CDR3 sequence is 14 residues long. The sequenced part of the CDR3 DNA is TGTGCCAGCAGTGTATTCGACAGGGAAGCGACC. This gives the protein CASSVFDREAT. The entire CDR3 is CASSVFDREATQYF.

In the case of this clone: The CDR3 goes on 3 residues after the read ends, and that part is filled in from the germline J gene. This chain uses TRBV4-2 with TRBJ2-7, with 8 bases aligning to TRBD2. The CDR3 runs to 18 residues. Looked up from germline, CDR1 is LGHNA and CDR2 is YNFKEQ. Germline trimming cut 0 bases from V and 0 bases from J; bases unmatched to any gene: 10. This CDR3 reads CASSQDTSGTTISYEQYF. The CDR3 DNA, read in part, is TGTGCCAGCAGCCAAGACACTAGCGGTACTACAATCTCCTACGAG.

Turning to this clone: The CDR3 end lies 3 residues beyond the end of the read and is filled in from the germline J gene. V usage is TRBV7-3 and J usage is TRBJ2-1, with 8 nucleotides matching TRBD2. Unmatched junction bases numbered 8, after V lost 0 bases and J lost 7 bases. The CDR3 contains 16 residues. The germline V gene has CDR1 SGHTA and CDR2 FQGTGA. The sequenced part of the CDR3 DNA is TGTGCCAGCAGCTTAACGCCCAGCGGGAGTGGGAATGAG. The encoded protein is CASSLTPSGSGNE. The full CDR3 sequence reads CASSLTPSGSGNEQFF.

Comments on this clone: The sequenced fragment ends 3 residues before the CDR3 boundary, so the rest is inferred from the germline J gene. The chain links TRBV2 to TRBJ2-1; 12 bases agree with TRBD2. Trimming cost V 7 bases and J 4 bases; bases outside gene matches: 8. The germline gives CDR1 SNHLY, CDR2 FYNNEI. This CDR3 comprises 16 residues. The part of the CDR3 DNA that was read is TGTGCCAGCAACCAAGGGGGGACTAGCGGGTACAATGAG. Residues: CASNQGGTSGYNE. The whole CDR3 reads CASNQGGTSGYNEQFF.

As concerns this clone: Coverage ceases 3 residues before the CDR3 finishes, and the germline J gene fills in the end. The rearrangement uses TRBV19 and TRBJ1-2, with 10 bases lining up with TRBD1. CDR3 length: 15 residues. The junction had 6 bases not matched to a gene; V was cut back by 4 bases and J by 4 bases. Germline V CDR1 and CDR2: LNHDA, SQIVND (reference sequence). CDR3 region: CASSNRDRGGYGYTF. The CDR3 DNA, read in part, is TGTGCCAGTAGTAACCGGGACAGGGGAGGCTATGGC. Drawing the rest from reference TRBV19 and TRBJ1-2, the complete variable domain is DGGITQSPKYLFRKEGQNVTLSCEQNLNHDAMYWYRQDPGQGLRLIYYSQIVNDFQKGDIAEGYSVSREKKESFPLTVTSAQKNPTAFYLCASSNRDRGGYGYTFGSGTRLTVV.

As to this clone: Sequence at one end of the junction differs from germline and may be a read error. With the read ending 3 residues before the CDR3 end, the germline J gene is used to fill in that end. At the DNA level, this CDR3 is encoded by other sequences in the same sample as well. The chain has TRBV13 and TRBJ1-3; the D gene is possibly TRBD1 (6 bases). CDR1 is PRHDT, CDR2 FYEKMQ, per germline (reference sequence). The CDR3 loop spans 14 amino acids. The CDR3 DNA, read in part, is TGTGCCAGCAGCAACGACAGGTTTGGAAACACG. This gives the protein CASSNDRFGNT. The whole CDR3 reads CASSNDRFGNTIYF.

Concerning this clone itself: The read is 3 residues too short to cover the CDR3 end, so that end is filled in from the germline J gene. The rearrangement joins TRBV29-1 to TRBJ1-2, with 12 bases matching TRBD1. The germline V gene has CDR1 SQVTM and CDR2 ANQGSEA. The CDR3 covers 14 residues. The sequenced CDR3 bases are TGCAGCGTTTCCGGGACAGGGGGCGCTGGGGGC. Residues: CSVSGTGGAGG. The whole CDR3 region reads CSVSGTGGAGGYTF. Full variable domain (remainder filled in from reference TRBV29-1 and TRBJ1-2): SAVISQKPSRDICQRGTSLTIQCQVDSQVTMMFWYRQQPGQSLTLIATANQGSEATYESGFVIDKFPISRPNLTFSTLTVSNMSPEDSSIYLCSVSGTGGAGGYTFGSGTRLTVV.

Comments on this clone: The sequence runs out 3 residues before the end of the CDR3; the remainder is reconstructed from the germline J gene. Additional DNA sequences in this sample encode the identical CDR3. This chain links TRBV5-1 with TRBJ1-3, with D perhaps matching TRBD1 (5 bases). Trimming left V 4 bases short and J 4 bases short, with 15 bases between. The CDR3 totals 15 residues. The V gene's germline CDR1 is SGHRS and CDR2 YFSETQ. The CDR3 loop is CASSLGRVGGNTIYF. The covered CDR3 bases are TGCGCCAGCAGCCTGGGACGGGTAGGAGGAAACACC. The whole variable domain, remainder taken from reference TRBV5-1 and TRBJ1-3, is KAGVTQTPRYLIKTRGQQVTLSCSPISGHRSVSWYQQTPGQGLQFLFEYFSETQRNKGNFPGRFSGRQFSNSRSEMNVSTLELGDSALYLCASSLGRVGGNTIYFGEGSWLTVV.

Turning to this clone: The missing CDR3 end, 3 residues past where the read stops, is filled in from the germline J gene. This chain connects TRBV5-1 to TRBJ1-5, with 9 positions matching TRBD1. The CDR3 is made up of 14 amino acids. V shed 3 bases and J 5 bases; nucleotides not matched to a gene: 3. Germline V CDR1 and CDR2: SGHRS, YFSETQ. The part of the CDR3 DNA that was read is TGCGCCAGCAGCTCTACAGGGGGCGATCAGCCC. Amino acid sequence: CASSSTGGDQP. The entire CDR3 protein is CASSSTGGDQPQHF.

Comment on this clone: The read ends 3 residues before the CDR3 terminus; that terminus is restored from the germline J gene. This chain joins TRBV5-1 and TRBJ2-3; no reliable D call. V was cut by 1 base and J by 2 bases, with 8 bases left in between. This CDR3 is 14 amino acids long. The germline CDR1 and CDR2 sequences are SGHRS and YFSETQ. The part of the CDR3 DNA that was read is TGCGCCAGCAGCTTGTTCCATCCCACAGATACG. This encodes CASSLFHPTDT. The CDR3 as a whole reads CASSLFHPTDTQYF.

A note on this clone: The CDR3 end lies 3 residues beyond the end of the read and is filled in from the germline J gene. The chain recombines TRBV18 with TRBJ2-5; 11 bases fit TRBD1. J lost 5 bases, V lost 6 bases, and 8 bases had no gene match. The CDR3 sequence is 15 residues long. Germline CDR1 is KGHSH and CDR2 is LQKENI. CDR3 DNA (partial): TGTGCCAGCTCGACTGGGACAGGGGGTGGCGAGACC. Translating gives CASSTGTGGGET. The complete CDR3 reads CASSTGTGGGETQYF.

Turning to this clone: The read is 3 residues too short to cover the CDR3 end, so that end is filled in from the germline J gene. The chain uses TRBV6-2 or TRBV6-3 and TRBJ2-3; D possibly matches TRBD1 or TRBD2 (5 bases each). The CDR3 runs 12 residues. Looked up from germline, CDR1 is MNHEY and CDR2 is SVGEGT. The sequenced part of the CDR3 DNA is TGTGCCAGCAGTCTAGGCAGGGAGACG. Encoded protein: CASSLGRET. The CDR3 in full is CASSLGRETQYF.

Details on this clone: Sequence at one end of the junction differs from germline and may be a read error. Read coverage stops 3 residues before the CDR3 terminus; the germline J gene supplies the remainder. This chain links TRBV7-7 with TRBJ2-5; D is possibly TRBD2 (6 bases). There are 15 residues in the CDR3. Germline CDR1 and CDR2: SSHAT and FNYEAQ (reference sequence). CDR3 region: CASSLAVGYQETQYF. The sequenced CDR3 bases are TGTGCTAGCAGCTTAGCGGTCGGGTACCAAGAGACC.

Turning to this clone: The read stops 3 residues short of the end of the CDR3; the missing end is completed from the germline J gene. The gene calls are TRBV6-9 and TRBJ1-2; 9 bases align to TRBD1. Germline values: CDR1 MNHGY, CDR2 SVAAGI. The CDR3 extends over 21 amino acids. The CDR3 bases that were read are TGTGCCAGCAGTTATCGAACTCCGGGACAGGGTTCTATCCGCTCCTACAATGAC. Its protein product is CASSYRTPGQGSIRSYND. The complete CDR3 reads CASSYRTPGQGSIRSYNDYTF.

On this clone: The CDR3 end falls 3 residues outside the read, so it is completed with the germline J gene. The chain uses TRBV7-8 and TRBJ2-7; D perhaps matches TRBD2 (5 bases). This CDR3 is built from 12 residues. V shed 1 base and J shed 5 bases, with 6 bases lying between them. Germline CDR1 reads SGHVS; CDR2 reads FQNEAQ. CDR3 bases read: TGTGCCAGCAGCTTAGGGCGGGACGAG. Its translation: CASSLGRDE. The complete CDR3 reads CASSLGRDEQYF.

About this clone: The missing CDR3 end, 3 residues past where the read stops, is filled in from the germline J gene. V gene TRBV11-2 combines with J gene TRBJ1-6; the match to TRBD1 covers 7 bases. The CDR3 spans 15 residues. The germline gives CDR1 SGHAT, CDR2 FQNNGV. Losses at the gene ends were 2 bases for V and 7 bases for J; bases not matched to a gene: 5. The CDR3 sequence is CASSLRQGGNSPLHF. The part of the CDR3 DNA that was read is TGTGCCAGCAGCTTAAGACAGGGTGGGAATTCACCC.